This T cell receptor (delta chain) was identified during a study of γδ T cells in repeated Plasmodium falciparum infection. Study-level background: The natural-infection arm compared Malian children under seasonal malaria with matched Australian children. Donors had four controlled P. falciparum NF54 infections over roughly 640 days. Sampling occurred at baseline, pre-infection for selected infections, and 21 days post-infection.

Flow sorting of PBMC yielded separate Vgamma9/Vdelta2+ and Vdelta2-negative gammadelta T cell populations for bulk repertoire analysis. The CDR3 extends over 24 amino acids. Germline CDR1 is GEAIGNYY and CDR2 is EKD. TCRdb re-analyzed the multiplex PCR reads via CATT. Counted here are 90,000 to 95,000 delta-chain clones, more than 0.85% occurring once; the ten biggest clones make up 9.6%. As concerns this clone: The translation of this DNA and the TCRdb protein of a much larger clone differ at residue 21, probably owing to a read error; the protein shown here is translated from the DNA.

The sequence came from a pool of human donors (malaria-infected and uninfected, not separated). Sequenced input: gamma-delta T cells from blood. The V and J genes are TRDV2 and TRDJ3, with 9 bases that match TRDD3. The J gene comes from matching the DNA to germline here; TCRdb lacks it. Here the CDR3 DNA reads TGTGCCTGTGACACCAGGGTCTTCAACTGGGGGACAACGCGTGACTCCTGGGACACCCGACTGATGTTTTTC. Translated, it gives CACDTRVFNWGTTRDSWDTRLMFF.